The entry that follows covers one T cell receptor beta chain sequence. The entry originates in a study of control samples from healthy donors and cancer patients. TCRdb's copy holds only in-frame clones and misses some; the assay was immunoSEQ multiplex PCR. The table lists fewer than 250,000 clones. V was cut by 0 bases and J by 3 bases, with 12 bases left in between. The CDR3 is made up of 16 amino acids. The V gene's germline CDR1 is SGHNT and CDR2 YYREEE (reference sequence). Sequencing was carried out using blood. This chain uses TRBV5-4 with TRBJ2-2; the D gene could be TRBD1 or TRBD2 (5 bases each). This clonotype was obtained from a woman younger than 45 in good health. For the CDR3, the DNA is TGTGCCAGCAGCTTGGCCGGGGCTTATTACACCGGGGAGCTGTTTTTT. Amino acids: CASSLAGAYYTGELFF.